What follows are 2 T cell receptor beta chains derived from one specimen sequenced in a study of T cell changes during pregnancy in multiple sclerosis. Profiled with immunoSEQ multiplex PCR; TCRdb holds only in-frame clones, not every one. The sample has about 48,000 clones, nearly 95% seen once. Here the sequenced sample was CD4+ T cells from peripheral blood mononuclear cells, taken in the first trimester of pregnancy. All receptors come from a female donor with multiple sclerosis, enrolled in a pregnancy study.

The V gene is TRBV7-9, the J gene TRBJ1-1; tentatively, D is TRBD1 (5 bases). This CDR3 has 12 amino acids. The V end was cut by 5 bases, the J end by 7 bases, with 11 bases between. Germline-derived CDR1 and CDR2 are SEHNR and FQNEAQ (reference sequence). Written as DNA, the CDR3 is TGTGCCAGCAGCATTTCGACAGTTGAAGCTTTCTTT. This gives the protein CASSISTVEAFF.

J is TRBJ1-1 and V is TRBV2; D possibly corresponds to TRBD1 (5 bases). Trimming removed 6 bases at V and 3 bases at J, with 11 bases between. Germline V CDR1 and CDR2: SNHLY, FYNNEI. The CDR3 has 13 residues. The CDR3 bases are TGTGCCAGCAGGGACACTATTGACACTGAAGCTTTCTTT. Translation: CASRDTIDTEAFF.